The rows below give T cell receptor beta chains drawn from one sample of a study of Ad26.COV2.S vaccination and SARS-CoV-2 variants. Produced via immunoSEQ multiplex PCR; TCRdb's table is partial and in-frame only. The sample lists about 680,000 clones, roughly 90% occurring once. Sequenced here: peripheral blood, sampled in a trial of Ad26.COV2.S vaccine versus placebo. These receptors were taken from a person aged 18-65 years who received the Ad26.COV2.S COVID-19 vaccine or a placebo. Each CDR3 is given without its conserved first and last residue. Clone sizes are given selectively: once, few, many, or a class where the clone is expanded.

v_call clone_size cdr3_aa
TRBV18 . ASSPDRANTEAF
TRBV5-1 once ASSLAGTSTDTQY
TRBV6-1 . ASSERGTHTEAF
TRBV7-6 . ASSSRLEGEQY
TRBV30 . AWRQGRGYEQY
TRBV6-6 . ASSSWTARDTQY
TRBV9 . ASSVRGEGADTQY
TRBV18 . ASSQNGAYEQY
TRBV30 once AWSVSLYQPQH
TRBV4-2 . ASSQEVVAGSSYEQY
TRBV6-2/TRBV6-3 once ASSYSGTGHTDTQY
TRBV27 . ASSRRTTGYEQY
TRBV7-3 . ASSWAAGDYEQY
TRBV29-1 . SVPGGGYT
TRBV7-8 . ASSLGGEKKLF
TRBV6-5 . ASRLTSGVDGELF
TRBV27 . ASSLSKGKQY
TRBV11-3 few ASSPRPGNTIY
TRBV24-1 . ATSDDDRDSYGYT
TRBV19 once ASTTTGSNYGYT
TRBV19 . ASRDRYSNQPQH